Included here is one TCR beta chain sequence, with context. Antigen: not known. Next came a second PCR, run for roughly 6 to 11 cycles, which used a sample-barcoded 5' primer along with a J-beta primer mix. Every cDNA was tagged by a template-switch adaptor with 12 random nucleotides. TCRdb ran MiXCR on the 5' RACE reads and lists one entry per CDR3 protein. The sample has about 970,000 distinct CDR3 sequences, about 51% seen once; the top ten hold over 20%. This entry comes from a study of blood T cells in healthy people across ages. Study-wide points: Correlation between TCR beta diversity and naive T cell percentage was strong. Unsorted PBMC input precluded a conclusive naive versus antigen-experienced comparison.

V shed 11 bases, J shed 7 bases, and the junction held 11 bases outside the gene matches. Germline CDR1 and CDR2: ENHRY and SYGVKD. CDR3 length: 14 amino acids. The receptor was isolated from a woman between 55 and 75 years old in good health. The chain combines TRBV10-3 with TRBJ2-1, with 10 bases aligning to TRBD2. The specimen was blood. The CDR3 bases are TGTGCCTTACGAGCGGGAGGGTCGGGGAATGAGCAGTTCTTC. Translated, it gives CALRAGGSGNEQFF.